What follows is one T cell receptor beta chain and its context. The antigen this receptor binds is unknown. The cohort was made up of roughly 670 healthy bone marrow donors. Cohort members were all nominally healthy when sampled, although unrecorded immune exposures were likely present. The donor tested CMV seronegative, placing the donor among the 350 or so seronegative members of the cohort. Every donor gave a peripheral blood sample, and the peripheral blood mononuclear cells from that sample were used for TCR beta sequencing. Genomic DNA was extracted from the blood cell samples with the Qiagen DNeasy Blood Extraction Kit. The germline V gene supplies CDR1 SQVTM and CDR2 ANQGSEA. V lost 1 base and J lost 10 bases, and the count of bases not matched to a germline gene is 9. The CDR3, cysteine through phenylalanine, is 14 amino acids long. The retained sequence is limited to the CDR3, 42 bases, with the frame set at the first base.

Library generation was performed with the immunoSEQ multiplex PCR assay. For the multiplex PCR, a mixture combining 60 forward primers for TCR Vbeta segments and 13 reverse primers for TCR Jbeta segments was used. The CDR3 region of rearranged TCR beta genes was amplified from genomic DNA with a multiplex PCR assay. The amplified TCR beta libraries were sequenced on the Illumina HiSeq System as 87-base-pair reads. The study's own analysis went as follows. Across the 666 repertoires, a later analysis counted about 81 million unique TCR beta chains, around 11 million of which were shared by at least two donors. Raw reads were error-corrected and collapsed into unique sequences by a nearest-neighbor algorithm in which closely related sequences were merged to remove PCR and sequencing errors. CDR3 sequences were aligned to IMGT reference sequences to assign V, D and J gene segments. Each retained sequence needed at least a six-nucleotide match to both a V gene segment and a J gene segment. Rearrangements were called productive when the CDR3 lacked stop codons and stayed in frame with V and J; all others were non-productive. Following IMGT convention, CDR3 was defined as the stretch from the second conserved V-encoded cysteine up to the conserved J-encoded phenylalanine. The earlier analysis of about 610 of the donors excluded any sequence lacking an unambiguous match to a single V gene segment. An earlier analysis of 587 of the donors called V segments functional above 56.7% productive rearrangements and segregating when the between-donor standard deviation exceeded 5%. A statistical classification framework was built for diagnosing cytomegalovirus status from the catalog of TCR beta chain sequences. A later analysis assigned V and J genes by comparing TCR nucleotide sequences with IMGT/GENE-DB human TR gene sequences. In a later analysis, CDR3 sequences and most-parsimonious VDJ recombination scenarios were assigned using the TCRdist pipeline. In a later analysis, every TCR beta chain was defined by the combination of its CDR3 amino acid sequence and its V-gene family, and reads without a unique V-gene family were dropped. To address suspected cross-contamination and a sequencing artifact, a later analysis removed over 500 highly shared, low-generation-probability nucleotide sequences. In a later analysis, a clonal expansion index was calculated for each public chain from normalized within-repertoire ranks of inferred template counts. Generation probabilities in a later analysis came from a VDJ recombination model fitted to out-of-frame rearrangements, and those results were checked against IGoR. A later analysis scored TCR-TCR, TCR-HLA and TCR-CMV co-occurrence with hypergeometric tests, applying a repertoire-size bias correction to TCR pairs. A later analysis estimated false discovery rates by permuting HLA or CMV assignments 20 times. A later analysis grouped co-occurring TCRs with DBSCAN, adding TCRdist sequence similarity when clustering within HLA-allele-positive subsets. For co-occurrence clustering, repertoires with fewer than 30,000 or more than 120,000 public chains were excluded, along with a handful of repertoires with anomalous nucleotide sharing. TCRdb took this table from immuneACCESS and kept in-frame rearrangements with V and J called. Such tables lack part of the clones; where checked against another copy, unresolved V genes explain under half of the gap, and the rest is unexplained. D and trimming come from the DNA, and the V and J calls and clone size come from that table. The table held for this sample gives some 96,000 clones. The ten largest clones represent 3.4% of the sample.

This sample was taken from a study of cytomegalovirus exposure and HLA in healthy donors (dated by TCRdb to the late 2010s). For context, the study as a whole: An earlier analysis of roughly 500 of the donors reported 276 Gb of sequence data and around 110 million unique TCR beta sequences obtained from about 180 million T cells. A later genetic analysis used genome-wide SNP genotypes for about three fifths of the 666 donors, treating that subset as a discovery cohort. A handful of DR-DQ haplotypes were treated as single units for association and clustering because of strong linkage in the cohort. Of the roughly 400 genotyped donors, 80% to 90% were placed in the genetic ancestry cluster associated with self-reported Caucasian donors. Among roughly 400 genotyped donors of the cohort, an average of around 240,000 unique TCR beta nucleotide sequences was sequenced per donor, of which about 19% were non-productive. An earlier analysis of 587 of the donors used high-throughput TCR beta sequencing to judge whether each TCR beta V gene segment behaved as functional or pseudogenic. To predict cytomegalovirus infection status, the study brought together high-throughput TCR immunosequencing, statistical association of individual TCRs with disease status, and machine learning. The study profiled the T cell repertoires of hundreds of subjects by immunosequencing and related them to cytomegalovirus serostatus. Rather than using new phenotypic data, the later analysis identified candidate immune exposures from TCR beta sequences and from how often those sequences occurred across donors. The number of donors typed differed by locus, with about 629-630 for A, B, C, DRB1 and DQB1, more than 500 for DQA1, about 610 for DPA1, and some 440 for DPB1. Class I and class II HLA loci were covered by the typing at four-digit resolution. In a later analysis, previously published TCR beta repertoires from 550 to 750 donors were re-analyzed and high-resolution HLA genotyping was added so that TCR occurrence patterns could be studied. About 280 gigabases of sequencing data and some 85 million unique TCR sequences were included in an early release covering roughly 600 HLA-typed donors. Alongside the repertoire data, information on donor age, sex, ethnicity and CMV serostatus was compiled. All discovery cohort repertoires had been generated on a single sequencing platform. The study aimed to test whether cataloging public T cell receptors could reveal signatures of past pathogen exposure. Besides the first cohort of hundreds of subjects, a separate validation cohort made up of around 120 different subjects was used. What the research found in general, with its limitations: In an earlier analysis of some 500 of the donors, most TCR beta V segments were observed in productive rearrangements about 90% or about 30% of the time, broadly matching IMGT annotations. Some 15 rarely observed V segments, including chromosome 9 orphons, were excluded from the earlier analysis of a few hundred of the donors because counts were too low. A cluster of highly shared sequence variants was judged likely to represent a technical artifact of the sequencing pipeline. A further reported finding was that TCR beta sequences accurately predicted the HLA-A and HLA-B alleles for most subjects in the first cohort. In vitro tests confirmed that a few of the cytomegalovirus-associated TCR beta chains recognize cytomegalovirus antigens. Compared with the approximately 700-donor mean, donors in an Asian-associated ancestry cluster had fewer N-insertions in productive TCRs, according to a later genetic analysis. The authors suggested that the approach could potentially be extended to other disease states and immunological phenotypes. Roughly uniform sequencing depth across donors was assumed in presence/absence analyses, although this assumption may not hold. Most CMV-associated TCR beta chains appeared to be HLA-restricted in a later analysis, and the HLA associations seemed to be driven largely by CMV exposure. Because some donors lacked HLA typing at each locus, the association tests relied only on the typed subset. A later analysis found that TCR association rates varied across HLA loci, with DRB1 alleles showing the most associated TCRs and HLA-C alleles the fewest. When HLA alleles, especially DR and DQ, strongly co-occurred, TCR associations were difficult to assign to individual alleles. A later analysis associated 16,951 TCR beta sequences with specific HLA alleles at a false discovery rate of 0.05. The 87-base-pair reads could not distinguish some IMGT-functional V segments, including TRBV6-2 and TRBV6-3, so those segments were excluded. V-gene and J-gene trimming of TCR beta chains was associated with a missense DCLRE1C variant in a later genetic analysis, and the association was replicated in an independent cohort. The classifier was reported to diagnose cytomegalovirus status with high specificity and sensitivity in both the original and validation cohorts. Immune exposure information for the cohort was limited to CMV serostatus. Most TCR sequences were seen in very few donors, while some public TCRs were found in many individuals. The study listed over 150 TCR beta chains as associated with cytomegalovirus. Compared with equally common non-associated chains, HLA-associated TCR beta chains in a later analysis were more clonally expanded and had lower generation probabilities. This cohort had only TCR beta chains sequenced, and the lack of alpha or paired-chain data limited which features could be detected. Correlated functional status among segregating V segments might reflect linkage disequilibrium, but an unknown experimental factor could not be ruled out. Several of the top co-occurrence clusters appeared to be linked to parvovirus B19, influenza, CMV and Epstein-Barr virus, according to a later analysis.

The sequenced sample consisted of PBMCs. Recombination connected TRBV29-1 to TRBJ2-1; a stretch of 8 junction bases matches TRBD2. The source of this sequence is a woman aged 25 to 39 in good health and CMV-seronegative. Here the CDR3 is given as CSVEVSGNFMEQFF. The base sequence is TGCAGCGTTGAAGTTAGCGGGAACTTCATGGAGCAGTTCTTC.